Below, 23 T cell receptor beta chains from the same sample are listed, as sequenced in a study of spatial heterogeneity in lung cancer (dated by TCRdb to about 2019). Interpreted using the paper, the time point label stands for: blood at routine non-recurrence follow-up after resection. The library was obtained by 5' RACE. Instrument used: NextSeq 500. Through fastp at Q25 and MiXCR, TCRdb rebuilt clones from the public reads, retaining in-frame beta chains. Each entry is one CDR3 protein sequence, shown with its most common DNA and genes. The sample table contains 15,000 to 20,000 distinct CDR3 sequences; only one count was recorded for 10% of them. 35% to 45% of the sample goes to the ten largest clones. Sequencing used PBMCs, obtained at follow-up. These receptors were collected from a female donor with early-stage non-small cell lung cancer.

This chain connects TRBV29-1 to TRBJ2-1; D possibly corresponds to TRBD2 (6 bases). Germline V lookup: CDR1 SQVTM, CDR2 ANQGSEA. CDR3 size: 13 residues. V was trimmed by 4 bases and J by 8 bases, leaving 15 bases between them. The CDR3 bases are TGCAGCGTTGGGAGCGGGCTTACTGATGAGCAGTTCTTC. Amino acid sequence: CSVGSGLTDEQFF.

This clonotype was seen at least ten times. V and J are TRBV6-6 and TRBJ1-2, with D perhaps matching TRBD1 (6 bases). V shed 2 bases and J shed 2 bases, with 12 bases lying between them. This CDR3 is built from 15 residues. Germline V lookup: CDR1 MNHNY, CDR2 SVGAGI (reference sequence). The CDR3 here is CASSYTRGGNYGYTF. DNA of the CDR3: TGTGCCAGCAGTTACACAAGAGGGGGAAACTATGGCTACACCTTC.

This clonotype was picked up many times. This sequence joins TRBV4-1 and TRBJ1-5; unclear D gene. The CDR3 is 15 amino acids. Looked up from germline, CDR1 is MGHRA and CDR2 is YSYEKL. V lost 0 bases to trimming and J lost 7 bases, with 13 bases between them. CDR3 bases: TGCGCCAGCAGCCAAGATCGCCAAGTTCGACAGCCCCAGCATTTT. Protein: CASSQDRQVRQPQHF.

This chain uses TRBV5-1 with TRBJ2-3, with 8 bases fitting TRBD2. This CDR3 region has 17 residues. The germline V gene has CDR1 SGHRS and CDR2 YFSETQ. The junction had 10 bases not matched to a gene; V was cut back by 4 bases and J by 0 bases. The CDR3 is CASSTTPSGSSTDTQYF. The CDR3 DNA is TGCGCCAGCAGCACCACACCTAGCGGGTCGAGCACAGATACGCAGTATTTT.

This clonotype was detected only a few times. The chain employs TRBV5-1 and TRBJ1-1; 8 positions match TRBD1. V was clipped by 2 bases and J by 4 bases; unmatched bases: 7. Germline-derived CDR1 and CDR2 are SGHRS and YFSETQ. The CDR3 has 15 residues. CDR3: CASSLLDRGITEAFF. The DNA of the CDR3 is TGCGCCAGCAGCTTACTTGACAGGGGCATCACTGAAGCTTTCTTT.

The table lists this clonotype with a few counts. One end of the junction is discordant with germline, which a read error may explain. J is TRBJ2-1 and V is TRBV7-9; D is unresolved. The CDR3 sequence is 14 residues long. Germline CDR1 and CDR2: SEHNR and FQNEAQ (reference sequence). The chain's CDR3 is CVSSSQSSYNEQFF. The CDR3 DNA reads TGTGTCAGCAGTTCCCAGAGCTCCTACAATGAGCAGTTCTTC.

This clonotype has ten or more counts. The rearrangement uses TRBV12-3 or TRBV12-4 and TRBJ2-1, with TRBD2 matching 7 bases. The V gene end was trimmed by 6 bases and the J gene end by 9 bases; junction bases not matched to a gene: 14. The CDR3 is 15 residues long. CDR3 sequence reads: CASRPHGGSVGEQFF. The CDR3 DNA is TGTGCCAGCAGGCCCCACGGCGGGAGTGTAGGTGAGCAGTTCTTC.

This clonotype is judged medium-sized (0.01 to 0.1%). The chain employs TRBV5-1 and TRBJ2-7, with a possible D match to TRBD1 (6 bases). Germline V gives CDR1 SGHRS, CDR2 YFSETQ. Trimming took 3 bases from V and 1 from J, leaving 8 bases between them. There are 13 residues in the CDR3. The CDR3 loop reads CASSWDKSYEQYF. CDR3 in DNA: TGCGCCAGCAGCTGGGACAAATCCTACGAGCAGTACTTC.

Many counts were recorded for this clonotype. CDR3 sequence: CASSQEGSGSGYEQYF. The CDR3 DNA is TGTGCCAGCAGCCAAGAGGGTAGCGGGAGTGGGTACGAGCAGTACTTC. The chain employs TRBV4-2 and TRBJ2-7; 9 nucleotides agree with TRBD2. This CDR3 has 16 amino acids. Losses at the gene ends were 0 bases for V and 4 bases for J; bases not matched to a gene: 7. Germline lookup yields CDR1 LGHNA and CDR2 YNFKEQ.

The chain couples TRBV7-2 to TRBJ2-1; D may be TRBD2 (6 bases). Germline-derived CDR1 and CDR2 are SGHTA and FQGNSA. V lost 1 base, J lost 7 bases, and 11 bases lay in between. The CDR3 consists of 14 residues. Here the CDR3 DNA reads TGTGCCAGCAGCTTAGGGGACTCCAGAAATGAGCAGTTCTTC. Translated: CASSLGDSRNEQFF.

The sample holds one count of this clonotype. With a much larger clone just one base away, this may be a read error. The chain links TRBV19 to TRBJ1-1, with 9 bases aligning to TRBD1. The germline V gene encodes CDR1 LNHDA and CDR2 SQIVND (reference sequence). The CDR3 loop spans 15 amino acids. Here the CDR3 reads CTSRNADRGGTEAFF. CDR3 nucleotide sequence: TGTACCAGTAGGAATGCGGACAGGGGTGGTACTGAAGCTTTCTTT.

The chain carries TRBV28 and TRBJ1-3; D ambiguous. The CDR3 totals 14 residues. Germline V gives CDR1 MDHEN, CDR2 SYDVKM. The V end lost 5 bases, the J end lost 3 bases, and 11 bases lay between the germline ends. This CDR3 reads CASSVGRSGNTIYF. The CDR3 coding sequence is TGTGCCAGCAGTGTCGGACGTAGTGGAAACACCATATATTTT.

Many counts were recorded for this clonotype. V is TRBV7-9 and J is TRBJ1-4, with TRBD1 matching 9 bases. The length of the CDR3 is 16 residues. The V gene end was trimmed by 4 bases and the J gene end by 3 bases; junction bases not matched to a gene: 6. Germline CDR1 is SEHNR and CDR2 is FQNEAQ (reference sequence). The CDR3 is CASSSVDRGSNEKLFF. CDR3 DNA: TGTGCCAGCAGCTCCGTGGACAGGGGATCTAATGAAAAACTGTTTTTT.

This clonotype was observed at least ten times. This sequence joins TRBV6-2 or TRBV6-3 and TRBJ1-1, with D perhaps matching TRBD1 (5 bases). CDR1 and CDR2 (germline): MNHEY, SVGEGT. The length of the CDR3 is 13 residues. Trimming stripped 2 bases from V and 5 bases from J, with 9 bases between. The CDR3 loop reads CASSYDSRTEAFF. The CDR3 region has the DNA TGTGCCAGCAGTTACGACAGTAGAACTGAAGCTTTCTTT.

This clonotype was found many times. The chain has TRBV10-3 and TRBJ1-2; no clear D. Germline CDR1 and CDR2: ENHRY and SYGVKD. The CDR3 contains 13 residues. The ends were cut back, 5 bases at V and 3 bases at J, with 10 bases in the middle. The DNA of the CDR3 is TGTGCCATCAGTACCGGAAGCGACTATGGCTACACCTTC. Its translation: CAISTGSDYGYTF.

This chain connects TRBV5-1 to TRBJ2-5; D might be TRBD1 or TRBD2, each matching 6 bases. Per the germline V gene, CDR1 is SGHRS and CDR2 is YFSETQ. With 3 bases removed from V and 5 bases from J, the gap between germline ends came to 14 bases. The CDR3 runs to 14 residues. The CDR3 region is CASSSGGGPETQYF. CDR3 DNA sequence: TGCGCCAGCAGCTCTGGAGGGGGTCCGGAGACCCAGTACTTC.

This clonotype was recorded many times. The chain is built from TRBV29-1 and TRBJ2-5; 11 nucleotides match TRBD2. This CDR3 is 14 amino acids long. Germline-derived CDR1 and CDR2 are SQVTM and ANQGSEA. Trimming at V came to 6 bases and at J to 5 bases, leaving 8 bases not matched to a gene. The DNA of the CDR3 is TGCAGCGTCCCTTTAGCGGGGGGGCCGGAGACCCAGTACTTC. It translates to CSVPLAGGPETQYF.

The table lists this clonotype with many counts. The rearrangement joins TRBV28 to TRBJ1-1; the D gene is possibly TRBD1 (6 bases). V was cut by 5 bases and J by 6 bases, with 19 bases left in between. From germline, CDR1 is MDHEN and CDR2 SYDVKM. The length of the CDR3 is 15 residues. The CDR3 nucleotides read TGTGCCAGCAGTGCCCCCAGGGGCGCTGGGCCTGAAGCTTTCTTT. This codes for CASSAPRGAGPEAFF.

The genes are TRBV12-3 or TRBV12-4 and TRBJ2-4; TRBD1 aligns across 8 bases. V trimming: 8 bases; J trimming: 1 base; junction bases outside the gene matches: 7. CDR3 size: 15 residues. The CDR3 DNA is TGTGCCAGCGATTGGACAGGGAAGGCCAAAAACATTCAGTACTTC. The encoded protein is CASDWTGKAKNIQYF.

The V and J genes are TRBV6-2 or TRBV6-3 and TRBJ2-2; D is unresolved. V was pared by 2 bases and J by 7 bases, with 11 bases between. CDR3 length: 14 amino acids. Germline V gene data show CDR1 as MNHEY and CDR2 as SVGEGT. The DNA of the CDR3 is TGTGCCAGCAGTTACGATCTGGGGATCGGGGAGCTGTTTTTT. It codes for CASSYDLGIGELFF.

This sequence joins TRBV11-2 and TRBJ1-1, with unresolved D. Germline CDR1 and CDR2: SGHAT and FQNNGV. V gave up 5 bases and J gave up 5 bases, with 15 bases separating them. This CDR3 region has 14 residues. The CDR3 is CASSNQIWTTEAFF. The CDR3 nucleotides read TGTGCCAGCAGCAACCAGATTTGGACTACTGAAGCTTTCTTT.

At least ten counts were recorded for this clonotype. V is TRBV5-5 and J is TRBJ1-2, with TRBD1 identical over 8 bases. Germline loops: CDR1 SGHKS, CDR2 YYEKEE (reference sequence). There are 15 residues in the CDR3. V lost 0 bases to trimming and J lost 3 bases; unmatched junction nucleotides: 4. In DNA form, the CDR3 reads TGTGCCAGCAGCTTGGTTTGGACAGGGTACTATGGCTACACCTTC. Translating gives CASSLVWTGYYGYTF.

The chain recombines TRBV6-5 with TRBJ2-7; TRBD2 matches at 8 bases. CDR1 is MNHEY, CDR2 SVGAGI, per germline. The length of the CDR3 is 17 residues. Trimming cost V 0 bases and J 0 bases; bases outside gene matches: 7. The CDR3 DNA sequence: TGTGCCAGCAGTTACTCGAAGGCGGGAGGACACTCCTACGAGCAGTACTTC. Protein sequence: CASSYSKAGGHSYEQYF.